The 12 T cell receptor beta chains below come from one sample, sequenced in a study of radiotherapy plus CTLA-4 blockade in lung cancer. Measured with immunoSEQ multiplex PCR; TCRdb has only the in-frame clones, and not every one. This sample yields roughly 40,000 clones, of which nearly 80% are seen a single time; around 22% belongs to the top ten. The sequencing here drew on peripheral blood, taken from a patient treated with radiotherapy plus ipilimumab. These receptors came from a human donor with non-small cell lung cancer that progressed on radiotherapy plus ipilimumab.

This chain connects TRBV27 to TRBJ1-5; 11 bases line up with TRBD1. CDR1 and CDR2 from the germline V gene are MNHEY and SMNVEV (reference sequence). V was clipped by 4 bases and J by 6 bases; unmatched bases: 5. The CDR3 runs 15 residues. The CDR3 spells CASSSGTGGVQPQHF. In DNA form, the CDR3 reads TGTGCCAGCAGTTCTGGGACAGGGGGAGTTCAGCCCCAGCATTTT.

Worth noting for this clone: At one boundary the junction diverges from the germline segment, which might be a read error. The CDR3 DNA reads TGTGCTAGCAGCGGGGGCTACCCAGGGGAGACCCAGTACTTC. It yields the protein CASSGGYPGETQYF. The V and J genes are TRBV7-7 and TRBJ2-5, with 8 bases fitting TRBD2. Per germline, CDR1 SSHAT and CDR2 FNYEAQ (reference sequence). The CDR3 length is 14 residues.

The rearrangement joins TRBV7-8 to TRBJ2-2; 11 bases align to TRBD1. Per the germline V gene, CDR1 is SGHVS and CDR2 is FQNEAQ. Trimming removed 3 bases from V and 6 bases from J; junction bases left unmatched: 6. This CDR3 has 16 residues. CDR3 residues: CASSLGDRGRAGELFF. The CDR3 coding sequence is TGTGCCAGCAGCTTGGGGGACAGGGGGAGGGCCGGGGAGCTGTTTTTT. Supplemented by reference TRBV7-8 and TRBJ2-2, the full variable domain reads GAGVSQSPRYKVAKRGQDVALRCDPISGHVSLFWYQQALGQGPEFLTYFQNEAQLDKSGLPSDRFFAERPEGSVSTLKIQRTQQEDSAVYLCASSLGDRGRAGELFFGEGSRLTVL.

This clone occurred once. V is TRBV28 and J is TRBJ2-7, with 9 bases aligning to TRBD1. Germline CDR1 is MDHEN and CDR2 is SYDVKM. The length of the CDR3 is 16 residues. Unmatched junction bases numbered 13, after V lost 6 bases and J lost 4 bases. The CDR3 sequence is CASSHVLGTGFYEQYF. DNA for the CDR3: TGTGCCAGCAGCCACGTCCTCGGGACAGGGTTTTACGAGCAGTACTTC.

The chain carries TRBV6-5 and TRBJ2-3, with TRBD2 identical over 8 bases. V lost 0 bases to trimming and J lost 1 base; unmatched junction nucleotides: 0. This CDR3 spans 15 amino acids. Germline lookup yields CDR1 MNHEY and CDR2 SVGAGI. For the CDR3, the DNA is TGTGCCAGCAGTTACTCCGGGGGGGGCACAGATACGCAGTATTTT. It translates to CASSYSGGGTDTQYF.

The chain recombines TRBV11-2 with TRBJ1-2; TRBD1 aligns across 9 bases. After removal of 5 bases from V and 4 bases from J, the junction contained 5 bases not matched to a gene. Germline values: CDR1 SGHAT, CDR2 FQNNGV. The CDR3 contains 14 residues. The CDR3 DNA reads as TGTGCCAGCAGCCAGGACAGGGGCGGCTATGGCTACACCTTC. Its protein product is CASSQDRGGYGYTF.

The gene calls are TRBV6-1 and TRBJ1-2, with D possibly being TRBD1 (5 bases). In germline, CDR1 is MNHNS, CDR2 SASEGT. The length of the CDR3 is 12 residues. Trimming took off 6 bases at V and 8 bases at J, with 13 bases between the two ends. CDR3 residues: CASRDSLLGYTF. Written as DNA, the CDR3 is TGTGCCAGCAGAGACAGTCTCCTGGGCTACACCTTC.

This clone appeared a few times. The CDR3 region is CASSRDRVIHEQYF. Here the CDR3 DNA reads TGCGCCAGCAGCCGAGACAGGGTCATTCACGAGCAGTACTTC. V usage is TRBV4-1 and J usage is TRBJ2-7; 7 nucleotides agree with TRBD1. The ends lost 4 bases at V and 5 bases at J; junction bases unmatched: 8. Germline loops: CDR1 MGHRA, CDR2 YSYEKL. The length of the CDR3 is 14 residues.

The V call is TRBV29-1, the J call TRBJ1-3; maybe TRBD1 (6 bases). The V gene lost 7 bases and the J gene lost 0 bases, with 7 bases spanning the gap. Germline values: CDR1 SQVTM, CDR2 ANQGSEA. The CDR3 totals 12 residues. Written as DNA, the CDR3 is TGCAGCGGGACAGCCTCTGGAAACACCATATATTTT. Its protein is CSGTASGNTIYF.

This clone was picked up one time. The rearrangement uses TRBV5-5 and TRBJ1-5, with 7 positions matching TRBD1. Germline lookup yields CDR1 SGHKS and CDR2 YYEKEE (reference sequence). The CDR3 has 15 residues. Trimming cost V 4 bases and J 2 bases; bases outside gene matches: 6. CDR3 in DNA: TGTGCCAGCAGCCCGGACAGGCGGGGCAATCAGCCCCAGCATTTT. Its protein is CASSPDRRGNQPQHF. Drawing the rest from reference TRBV5-5 and TRBJ1-5, the complete variable domain is DAGVTQSPTHLIKTRGQQVTLRCSPISGHKSVSWYQQVLGQGPQFIFQYYEKEERGRGNFPDRFSARQFPNYSSELNVNALLLGDSALYLCASSPDRRGNQPQHFGDGTRLSIL.

As for this clone: One end of the junction varies from germline; a read error may be responsible. The rearrangement links TRBV19 to TRBJ1-2, with unresolved D. This CDR3 is built from 17 residues. The germline CDR1 and CDR2 sequences are LNHDA and SQIVND (reference sequence). The CDR3 sequence: CASTISTPSLGHYGYTF. CDR3 bases: TGTGCCAGTACTATATCCACCCCTTCGCTGGGCCACTATGGCTACACCTTC. Combining the CDR3 with reference TRBV19 and TRBJ1-2 gives the whole variable domain DGGITQSPKYLFRKEGQNVTLSCEQNLNHDAMYWYRQDPGQGLRLIYYSQIVNDFQKGDIAEGYSVSREKKESFPLTVTSAQKNPTAFYLCASTISTPSLGHYGYTFGSGTRLTVV.

The chain is built from TRBV6-5 and TRBJ2-1; the match to TRBD2 covers 10 bases. Trimming at V came to 7 bases and at J to 16 bases, leaving 10 bases not matched to a gene. The CDR3 has 12 amino acids. Germline-derived CDR1 and CDR2 are MNHEY and SVGAGI. The CDR3 nucleotides read TGTGCCAGCATGGAGCGGGGGGGCCAGGCATTCTTC. This encodes CASMERGGQAFF.